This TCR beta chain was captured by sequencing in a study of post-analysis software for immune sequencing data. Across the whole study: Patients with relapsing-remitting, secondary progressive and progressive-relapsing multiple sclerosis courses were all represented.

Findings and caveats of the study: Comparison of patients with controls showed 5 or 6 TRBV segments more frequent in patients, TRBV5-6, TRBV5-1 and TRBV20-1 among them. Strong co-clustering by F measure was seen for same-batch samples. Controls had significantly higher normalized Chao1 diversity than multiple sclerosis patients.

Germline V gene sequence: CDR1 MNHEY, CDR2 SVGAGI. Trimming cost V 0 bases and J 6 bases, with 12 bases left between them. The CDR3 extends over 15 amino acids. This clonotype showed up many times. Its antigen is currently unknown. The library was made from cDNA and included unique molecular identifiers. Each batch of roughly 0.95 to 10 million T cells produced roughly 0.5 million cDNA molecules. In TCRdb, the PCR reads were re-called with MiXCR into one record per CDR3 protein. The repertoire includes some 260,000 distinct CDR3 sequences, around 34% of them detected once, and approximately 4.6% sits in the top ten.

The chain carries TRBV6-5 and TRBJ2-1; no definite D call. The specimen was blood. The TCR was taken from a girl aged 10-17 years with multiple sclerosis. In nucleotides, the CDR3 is TGTGCCAGCAGTTACTCGGTGGTAGGTGGCAATGAGCAGTTCTTC. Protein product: CASSYSVVGGNEQFF.